The T cell receptor beta chain described here comes from a study of metastatic and nonmetastatic thyroid tumors. Study details: Both malignant and benign thyroid patients supplied peripheral blood and tumor or nodule tissue samples, across which the repertoires of these patients were then compared. Broader study findings: It was reportedly found that TCR beta diversity was significantly higher in malignant thyroid tumors than in benign nodules, a difference seen in both blood and tumor samples.

Per the study methods: It was from CDR3 differences across clinicopathological groups that a distant-metastasis classifier for papillary thyroid cancer was built. TCRdb reassembled clones from the PCR reads with MiXCR. In this record, the V and J calls reflect TCRdb's handling and not the investigators' own analysis. The sample carries 70,000 or so clones, approximately 15% recorded once. Each patient went into thyroid surgery without having received any treatment. The sample holds many counts of this clone. What it binds is unknown. The CDR3 is made up of 16 amino acids. V lost 4 bases, J lost 2 bases, and 8 bases stayed unmatched. Germline V CDR1 and CDR2: SGDLS, YYNGEE.

This sequence originates from a male donor with papillary thyroid cancer or a benign thyroid nodule (not recorded which). Some clones in this sample may be carry-over from other donors' samples. The sequenced sample was blood. The chain is built from TRBV9 and TRBJ2-2; 7 positions match TRBD2. The CDR3 protein is CASSTRTRLNTGELFF. CDR3 bases: TGTGCCAGCAGCACAAGGACTAGATTAAACACCGGGGAGCTGTTTTTT.